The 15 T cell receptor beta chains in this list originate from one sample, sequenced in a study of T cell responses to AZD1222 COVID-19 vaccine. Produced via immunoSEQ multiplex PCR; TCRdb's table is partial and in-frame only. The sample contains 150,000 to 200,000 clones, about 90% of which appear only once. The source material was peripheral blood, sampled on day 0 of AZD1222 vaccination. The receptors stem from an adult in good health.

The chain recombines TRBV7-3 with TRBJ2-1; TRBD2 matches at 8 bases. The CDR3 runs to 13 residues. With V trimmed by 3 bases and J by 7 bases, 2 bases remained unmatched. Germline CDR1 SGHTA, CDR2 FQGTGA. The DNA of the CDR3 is TGTGCCAGCAGCTTCGAGCGGGGGAATGAGCAGTTCTTC. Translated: CASSFERGNEQFF.

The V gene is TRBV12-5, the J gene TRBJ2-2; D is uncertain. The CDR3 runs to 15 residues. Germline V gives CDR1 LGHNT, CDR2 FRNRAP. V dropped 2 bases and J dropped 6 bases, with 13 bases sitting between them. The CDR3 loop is CASGLSSWGAGELFF. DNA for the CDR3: TGTGCTAGTGGTTTGTCGAGTTGGGGTGCCGGGGAGCTGTTTTTT. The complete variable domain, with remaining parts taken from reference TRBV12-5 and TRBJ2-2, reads DARVTQTPRHKVTEMGQEVTMRCQPILGHNTVFWYRQTMMQGLELLAYFRNRAPLDDSGMPKDRFSAEMPDATLATLKIQPSEPRDSAVYFCASGLSSWGAGELFFGEGSRLTVL.

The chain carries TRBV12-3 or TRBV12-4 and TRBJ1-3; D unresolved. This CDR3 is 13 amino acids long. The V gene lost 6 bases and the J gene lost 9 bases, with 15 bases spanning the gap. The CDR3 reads CASSSLAAGTIYF. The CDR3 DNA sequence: TGTGCCAGCAGCTCCTTGGCGGCGGGCACCATATATTTT.

The CDR3 spells CASSVEGRGEKLFF. The CDR3 bases are TGTGCCAGCAGCGTAGAGGGCAGGGGTGAAAAACTGTTTTTT. The chain recombines TRBV9 with TRBJ1-4; TRBD1 might be the D (6 bases). V lost 0 bases and J lost 7, with 10 bases in between. There are 14 residues in the CDR3. Germline V gene sequence: CDR1 SGDLS, CDR2 YYNGEE.

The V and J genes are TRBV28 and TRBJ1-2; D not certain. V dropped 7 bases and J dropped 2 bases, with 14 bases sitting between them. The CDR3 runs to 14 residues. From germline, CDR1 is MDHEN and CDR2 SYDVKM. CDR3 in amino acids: CASTLREVNYGYTF. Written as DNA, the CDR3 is TGTGCCAGCACCCTGAGGGAGGTGAACTATGGCTACACCTTC.

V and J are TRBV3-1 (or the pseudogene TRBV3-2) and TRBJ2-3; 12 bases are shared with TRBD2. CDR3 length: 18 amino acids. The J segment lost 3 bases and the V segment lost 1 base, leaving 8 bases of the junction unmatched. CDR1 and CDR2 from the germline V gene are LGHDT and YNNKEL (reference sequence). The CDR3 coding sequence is TGTGCCAGCAGCCAAGGTAGCCTAGCGGGGGGGCGAACAGATACGCAGTATTTT. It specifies CASSQGSLAGGRTDTQYF.

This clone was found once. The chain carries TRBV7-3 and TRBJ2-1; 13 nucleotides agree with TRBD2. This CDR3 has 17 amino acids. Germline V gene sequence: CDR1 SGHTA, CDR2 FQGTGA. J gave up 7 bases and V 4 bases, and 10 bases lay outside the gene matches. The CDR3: CASSSTSGRVSGNEQFF. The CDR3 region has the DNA TGTGCCAGCAGCTCCACTAGCGGGAGGGTTTCGGGTAATGAGCAGTTCTTC.

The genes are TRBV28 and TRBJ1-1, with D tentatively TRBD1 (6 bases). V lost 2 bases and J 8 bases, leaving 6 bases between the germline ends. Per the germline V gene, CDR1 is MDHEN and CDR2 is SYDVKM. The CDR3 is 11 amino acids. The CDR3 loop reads CASSLQGEAFF. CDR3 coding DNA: TGTGCCAGCAGTTTACAGGGGGAAGCTTTCTTT.

The chain's CDR3 is CASSYMGRDYGYTF. The CDR3 region has the DNA TGTGCCAGCAGTTATATGGGACGGGACTATGGCTACACCTTC. The genes are TRBV6-6 and TRBJ1-2, with TRBD1 as a possible D gene (5 bases). V shed 3 bases and J shed 3 bases, with 11 bases lying between them. The CDR3 covers 14 residues. Germline CDR1 and CDR2: MNHNY and SVGAGI (reference sequence).

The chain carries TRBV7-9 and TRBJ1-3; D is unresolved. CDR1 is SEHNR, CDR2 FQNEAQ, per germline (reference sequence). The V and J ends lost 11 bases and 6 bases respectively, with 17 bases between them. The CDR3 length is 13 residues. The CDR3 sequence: CAHGARRLNTIYF. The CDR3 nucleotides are TGTGCCCACGGCGCGCGGAGGCTAAACACCATATATTTT.

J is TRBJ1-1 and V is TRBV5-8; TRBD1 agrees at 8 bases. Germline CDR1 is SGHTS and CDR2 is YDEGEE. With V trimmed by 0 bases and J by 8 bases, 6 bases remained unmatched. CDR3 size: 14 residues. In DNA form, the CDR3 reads TGTGCCAGCAGCTTGGGACAGGGGTTCGCCGAAGCTTTCTTT. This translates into CASSLGQGFAEAFF.

The chain's CDR3 is CAISESMQNTEAFF. The CDR3 coding sequence is TGTGCCATCAGTGAGTCGATGCAAAACACTGAAGCTTTCTTT. This sequence joins TRBV10-3 and TRBJ1-1; D is undetermined. The CDR3 has 14 residues. V lost 0 bases to trimming and J lost 2 bases, with 7 bases between them. Germline loops: CDR1 ENHRY, CDR2 SYGVKD.

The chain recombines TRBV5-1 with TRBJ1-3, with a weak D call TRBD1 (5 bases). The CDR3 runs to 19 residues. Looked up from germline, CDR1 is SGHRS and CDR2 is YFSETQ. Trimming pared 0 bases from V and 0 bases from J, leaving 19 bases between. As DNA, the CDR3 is TGCGCCAGCAGCTTGGAGGGGCCGGCGATCCTCCTCTCTGGAAACACCATATATTTT. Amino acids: CASSLEGPAILLSGNTIYF. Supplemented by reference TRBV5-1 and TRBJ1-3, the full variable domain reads KAGVTQTPRYLIKTRGQQVTLSCSPISGHRSVSWYQQTPGQGLQFLFEYFSETQRNKGNFPGRFSGRQFSNSRSEMNVSTLELGDSALYLCASSLEGPAILLSGNTIYFGEGSWLTVV.

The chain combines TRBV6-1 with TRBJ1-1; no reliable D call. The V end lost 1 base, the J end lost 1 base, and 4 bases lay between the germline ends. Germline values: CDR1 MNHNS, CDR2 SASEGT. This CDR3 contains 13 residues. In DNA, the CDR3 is TGTGCCAGCAGTGAAGGGAAGAACACTGAAGCTTTCTTT. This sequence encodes CASSEGKNTEAFF.

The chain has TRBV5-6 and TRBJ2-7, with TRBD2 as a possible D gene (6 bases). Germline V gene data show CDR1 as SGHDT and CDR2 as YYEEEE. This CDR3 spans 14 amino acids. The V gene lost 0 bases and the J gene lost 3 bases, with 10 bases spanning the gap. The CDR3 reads CASSLGGDNYEQYF. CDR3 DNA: TGTGCCAGCAGCTTGGGCGGGGATAACTACGAGCAGTACTTC.